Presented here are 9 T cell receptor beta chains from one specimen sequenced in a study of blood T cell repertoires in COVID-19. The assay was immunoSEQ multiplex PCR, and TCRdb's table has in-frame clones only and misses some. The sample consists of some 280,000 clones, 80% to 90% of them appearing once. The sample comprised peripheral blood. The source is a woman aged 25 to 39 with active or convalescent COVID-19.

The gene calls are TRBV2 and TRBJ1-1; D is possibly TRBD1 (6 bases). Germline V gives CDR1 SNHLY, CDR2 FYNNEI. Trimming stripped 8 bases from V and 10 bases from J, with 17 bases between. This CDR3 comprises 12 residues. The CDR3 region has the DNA TGTGCCAGCCACAGGGAGGGGGTCCGAGCTTTCTTT. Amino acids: CASHREGVRAFF.

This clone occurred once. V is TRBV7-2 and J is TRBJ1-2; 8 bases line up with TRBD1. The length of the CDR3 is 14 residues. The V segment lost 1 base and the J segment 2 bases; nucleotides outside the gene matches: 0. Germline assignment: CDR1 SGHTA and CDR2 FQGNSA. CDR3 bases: TGTGCCAGCAGCTTAGGGGACAGGAACTATGGCTACACCTTC. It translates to CASSLGDRNYGYTF. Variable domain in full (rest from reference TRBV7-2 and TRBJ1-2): GAGVSQSPSNKVTEKGKDVELRCDPISGHTALYWYRQSLGQGLEFLIYFQGNSAPDKSGLPSDRFSAERTGGSVSTLTIQRTQQEDSAVYLCASSLGDRNYGYTFGSGTRLTVV.

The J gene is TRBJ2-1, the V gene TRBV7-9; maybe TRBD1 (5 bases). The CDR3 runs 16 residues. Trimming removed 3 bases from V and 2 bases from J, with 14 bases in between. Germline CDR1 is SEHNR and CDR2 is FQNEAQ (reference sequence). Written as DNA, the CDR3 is TGTGCCAGCAGCTTGCGAACAGGTCCCCCCTACAATGAGCAGTTCTTC. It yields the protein CASSLRTGPPYNEQFF. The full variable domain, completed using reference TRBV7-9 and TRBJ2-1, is DTGVSQNPRHKITKRGQNVTFRCDPISEHNRLYWYRQTLGQGPEFLTYFQNEAQLEKSRLLSDRFSAERPKGSFSTLEIQRTEQGDSAMYLCASSLRTGPPYNEQFFGPGTRLTVL.

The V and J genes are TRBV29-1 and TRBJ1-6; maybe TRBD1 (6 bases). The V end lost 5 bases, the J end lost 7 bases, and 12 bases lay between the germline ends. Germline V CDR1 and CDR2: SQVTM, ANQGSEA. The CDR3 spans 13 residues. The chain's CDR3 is CSVKGTPNSPLHF. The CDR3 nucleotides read TGCAGCGTTAAAGGGACACCGAATTCACCCCTCCACTTT.

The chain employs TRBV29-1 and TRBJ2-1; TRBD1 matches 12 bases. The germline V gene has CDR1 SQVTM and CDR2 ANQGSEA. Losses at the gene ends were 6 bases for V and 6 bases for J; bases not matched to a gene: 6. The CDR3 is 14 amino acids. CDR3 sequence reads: CSVKGQGAVNEQFF. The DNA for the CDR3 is TGCAGCGTCAAGGGACAGGGGGCGGTCAATGAGCAGTTCTTC.

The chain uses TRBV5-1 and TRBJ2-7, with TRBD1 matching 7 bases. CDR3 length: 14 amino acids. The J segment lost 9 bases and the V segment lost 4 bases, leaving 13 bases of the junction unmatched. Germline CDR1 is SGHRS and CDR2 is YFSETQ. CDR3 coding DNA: TGCGCCAGCAGCGCTAAGACAGGGCAAGGGGGGCAGTACTTC. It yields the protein CASSAKTGQGGQYF.

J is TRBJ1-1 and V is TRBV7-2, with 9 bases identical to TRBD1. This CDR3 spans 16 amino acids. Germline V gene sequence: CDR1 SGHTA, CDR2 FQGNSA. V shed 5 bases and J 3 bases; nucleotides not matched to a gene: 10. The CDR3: CASSEGQGVWDTEAFF. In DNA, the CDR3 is TGTGCCAGCAGCGAGGGACAGGGTGTTTGGGACACTGAAGCTTTCTTT.

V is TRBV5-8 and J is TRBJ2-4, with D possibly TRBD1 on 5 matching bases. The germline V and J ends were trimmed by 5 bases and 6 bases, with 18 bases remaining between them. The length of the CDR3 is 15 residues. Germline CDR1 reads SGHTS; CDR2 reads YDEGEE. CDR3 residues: CASRLGASGSNIQYF. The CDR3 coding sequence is TGTGCCAGCAGGCTTGGGGCCTCCGGATCAAACATTCAGTACTTC.

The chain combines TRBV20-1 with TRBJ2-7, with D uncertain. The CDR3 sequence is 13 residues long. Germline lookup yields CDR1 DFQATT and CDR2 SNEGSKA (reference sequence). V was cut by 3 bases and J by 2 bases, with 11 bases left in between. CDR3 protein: CSASLARTYEQYF. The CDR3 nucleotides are TGCAGTGCTAGTCTGGCCCGCACCTACGAGCAGTACTTC.